A selection of T cell receptor beta chains follows, all from one sample in a study of vaccination and CD4 T cells after COVID-19. These TCRs are of unknown antigen specificity. From the PCR reads, TCRdb called clonotypes with MiXCR, one entry per CDR3 protein. The sample includes about 14,000 distinct CDR3 sequences, less than 35% of them seen just once. The sequencing used CD4+ T cells from blood, cultured in vitro, collected before SARS-CoV-2 vaccination. These TCRs come from a human donor who received a COVID-19 vaccine. The CDR3 runs from the conserved cysteine through the conserved F or W. A D gene is named only where the DNA matches it firmly. Clone size, where shown, is once, few, many, or a class for clones that have expanded.

v_call	clone_size	cdr3_length	j_call	d_call	cdr3_aa	cdr3_nt
TRBV11-3	NA	11	TRBJ1-1	NA	CASSSVTEAFF	TGTGCCAGCAGCTCGGTAACTGAAGCTTTCTTT
TRBV7-8	NA	15	TRBJ2-5	NA	CASSRSGTLQETQYF	TGTGCCAGCAGCCGCTCCGGGACTTTACAAGAGACCCAGTACTTC
TRBV12-3/TRBV12-4	NA	11	TRBJ2-7	NA	CASSLALVHRF	TGTGCCAGCAGTTTAGCGCTGGTACACAGATTC
TRBV6-5	few	15	TRBJ1-1	NA	CASSSWQPGGTEAFF	TGTGCCAGCAGTTCCTGGCAACCCGGGGGCACTGAAGCTTTCTTT
TRBV6-1	few	15	TRBJ2-7	NA	CASSGRGAGAYEQYF	TGTGCCAGCAGCGGCCGGGGAGCGGGCGCCTACGAGCAGTACTTC
TRBV5-4	NA	14	TRBJ2-3	NA	CASSSESLTDTQYF	TGTGCCAGCAGCTCCGAATCTTTGACAGATACGCAGTATTTT
TRBV2	NA	15	TRBJ1-2	TRBD1	CASSFIDRDRGGYTF	TGTGCCAGCAGCTTTATAGACCGGGACAGAGGCGGCTACACCTTC
TRBV25-1	NA	13	TRBJ1-1	NA	CASRSEGNTEAFF	TGTGCCAGCAGGAGTGAGGGGAACACTGAAGCTTTCTTT
TRBV10-3	few	15	TRBJ2-3	TRBD1	CATGDRGQGTDTQYF	TGTGCCACAGGAGACAGGGGGCAAGGCACAGATACGCAGTATTTT
TRBV21-1	few	16	TRBJ2-6	NA	CASSNGQNSGANVLTF	TGTGCCAGCAGCAACGGACAGAACTCTGGGGCCAACGTCCTGACTTTC
TRBV2	NA	15	TRBJ1-5	TRBD1	CASRPDRGSNQPQHF	TGTGCCAGCCGCCCGGACAGGGGAAGCAATCAGCCCCAGCATTTT
TRBV19	NA	17	TRBJ1-2	NA	CASSIDTRAAGNYGYTF	TGTGCCAGTAGTATAGATACCAGGGCAGCGGGGAACTATGGCTACACCTTC
TRBV7-9	few	16	TRBJ2-7	TRBD1	CASSLVWGTGGYEQYF	TGTGCCAGCAGCTTAGTATGGGGGACAGGGGGCTACGAGCAGTACTTC
TRBV5-1	few	17	TRBJ2-6	NA	CASSLGSGALGANVLTF	TGCGCCAGCAGCTTGGGCTCAGGGGCGCTCGGGGCCAACGTCCTGACTTTC
TRBV15	few	16	TRBJ1-5	NA	CATSRDYGQGNQPQHF	TGTGCCACCAGCAGAGATTACGGGCAGGGGAATCAGCCCCAGCATTTT
TRBV5-6	NA	15	TRBJ2-7	TRBD2	CASSSLSGAPYEQYF	TGTGCCAGCAGCTCTTTAAGCGGGGCGCCCTACGAGCAGTACTTC
TRBV7-9	few	15	TRBJ1-1	TRBD1	CASSLSSRGDTEAFF	TGTGCCAGCAGCTTATCATCCAGGGGGGACACTGAAGCTTTCTTT
TRBV15	NA	17	TRBJ1-1	NA	CATSRTTLQDSNTEAFF	TGTGCCACCAGCAGAACCACCCTCCAGGACTCGAACACTGAAGCTTTCTTT
TRBV20-1	few	13	TRBJ2-7	TRBD1	CSAGDRASYEQYF	TGCAGTGCCGGGGACAGGGCCTCCTACGAGCAGTACTTC
TRBV7-8	NA	14	TRBJ2-7	NA	CASSLRRELNEQYF	TGTGCCAGCAGCTTACGCAGGGAATTGAACGAGCAGTACTTC
TRBV30	NA	12	TRBJ2-1	NA	CAWSADWGEQFF	TGTGCCTGGAGTGCCGACTGGGGTGAGCAGTTCTTC
TRBV30	NA	13	TRBJ2-1	NA	CAWGRRAYNEQFF	TGTGCCTGGGGACGGCGAGCCTACAATGAGCAGTTCTTC
TRBV10-3	NA	12	TRBJ2-1	NA	CAISSTPNEQFF	TGTGCCATCAGCTCTACGCCCAATGAGCAGTTCTTC
TRBV10-3	few	15	TRBJ2-5	TRBD2	CAIGPSGGARETQYF	TGTGCCATCGGGCCTAGCGGGGGGGCCAGAGAGACCCAGTACTTC
TRBV20-1	NA	15	TRBJ2-3	TRBD2	CSAKSVASGTDTQYF	TGCAGTGCTAAAAGTGTGGCTAGCGGTACAGATACGCAGTATTTT
TRBV6-1	NA	14	TRBJ2-7	TRBD1	CASTHRQGAYEQYF	TGTGCCAGCACCCATCGACAGGGGGCATACGAGCAGTACTTC
TRBV7-9	few	18	TRBJ1-3	TRBD1	CASSLAGDRGTSGNTIYF	TGTGCCAGCAGCTTAGCGGGGGACAGGGGCACCTCTGGAAACACCATATATTTT
TRBV11-2	few	9	TRBJ1-2	NA	CASSLGQAF	TGTGCCAGCAGCTTAGGACAGGCCTTC
TRBV5-1	few	17	TRBJ1-2	TRBD1	CASSLGTRTGTNYGYTF	TGCGCCAGCAGCTTGGGCACCAGGACAGGGACTAACTATGGCTACACCTTC
TRBV2	NA	13	TRBJ2-7	NA	CASSGGRAYEQYF	TGTGCCAGCAGTGGGGGACGGGCCTACGAGCAGTACTTC
TRBV6-1	few	11	TRBJ2-7	NA	CASSPDYEQYF	TGTGCCAGCAGCCCCGACTACGAGCAGTACTTC
TRBV12-3/TRBV12-4	once	14	TRBJ2-1	NA	CASRSGAAWNEQFF	TGTGCCAGCAGGTCGGGGGCCGCTTGGAATGAGCAGTTCTTC
TRBV19	NA	15	TRBJ2-5	NA	CASSINVRGTETQYF	TGTGCCAGTAGTATAAACGTGAGGGGCACAGAGACCCAGTACTTC
TRBV5-4	NA	15	TRBJ2-7	NA	CASSQTGSSSYEQYF	TGTGCCAGCAGCCAGACAGGCTCAAGCTCCTACGAGCAGTACTTC
TRBV30	few	15	TRBJ1-6	NA	CAWSAIGGGNSPLHF	TGTGCCTGGAGTGCCATAGGGGGAGGTAATTCACCCCTCCACTTT
TRBV6-5	NA	16	TRBJ2-1	TRBD1	CASSFSGQGALDEQFF	TGTGCCAGCAGTTTTTCGGGACAGGGGGCTCTCGATGAGCAGTTCTTC
TRBV19	few	15	TRBJ2-3	TRBD1	CASTTGTGETDTQYF	TGTGCCAGTACGACCGGGACAGGGGAAACAGATACGCAGTATTTT
TRBV7-2	few	14	TRBJ1-2	NA	CASSLEVSNYGYTF	TGTGCCAGCAGCTTAGAGGTCAGCAACTATGGCTACACCTTC
TRBV6-1	few	12	TRBJ1-6	NA	CASRTSESPLHF	TGTGCCAGCAGGACGTCTGAGTCACCCCTCCACTTT
TRBV24-1	NA	15	TRBJ2-3	NA	CATSDPGEGTDTQYF	TGTGCCACCAGTGACCCAGGGGAGGGCACAGATACGCAGTATTTT
TRBV7-2	NA	16	TRBJ2-7	TRBD2	CASSLGGGRGEREQYF	TGTGCCAGCAGCCTCGGCGGGGGTCGGGGGGAGCGCGAGCAGTACTTC
TRBV30	few	14	TRBJ2-5	NA	CAWSGTPNKETQYF	TGTGCCTGGAGTGGGACGCCTAATAAAGAGACCCAGTACTTC
TRBV6-5	NA	14	TRBJ2-7	TRBD1	CASSSGTGAHEQYF	TGTGCCAGCAGTTCCGGGACAGGGGCCCACGAGCAGTACTTC
TRBV27	NA	16	TRBJ1-6	NA	CASRDPSSSYNSPLHF	TGTGCCAGCAGAGACCCTTCTAGCTCCTATAATTCACCCCTCCACTTT
TRBV29-1	NA	14	TRBJ2-5	NA	CSVVFGRQQETQYF	TGCAGCGTTGTGTTTGGACGGCAGCAAGAGACCCAGTACTTC
TRBV24-1	few	14	TRBJ2-2	NA	CATSAGTNTGELFF	TGTGCCACCAGTGCCGGGACTAACACCGGGGAGCTGTTTTTT
TRBV28	NA	15	TRBJ2-5	NA	CASSQMQGGQETQYF	TGTGCCAGCAGTCAGATGCAAGGGGGGCAAGAGACCCAGTACTTC
TRBV5-1	NA	16	TRBJ2-5	TRBD2	CASSFWRGDFQETQYF	TGCGCCAGCAGCTTTTGGCGGGGGGATTTTCAAGAGACCCAGTACTTC